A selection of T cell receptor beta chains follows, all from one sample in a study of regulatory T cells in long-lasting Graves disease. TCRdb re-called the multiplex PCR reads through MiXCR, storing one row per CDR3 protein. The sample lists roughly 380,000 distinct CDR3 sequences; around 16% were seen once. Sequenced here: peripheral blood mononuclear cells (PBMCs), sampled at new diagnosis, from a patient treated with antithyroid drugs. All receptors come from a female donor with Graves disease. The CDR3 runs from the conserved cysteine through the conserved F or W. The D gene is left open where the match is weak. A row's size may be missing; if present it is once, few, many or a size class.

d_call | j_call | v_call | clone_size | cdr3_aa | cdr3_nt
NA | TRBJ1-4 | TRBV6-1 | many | CASSSTMGGEKLFF | TGTGCCAGCAGTAGTACGATGGGCGGTGAAAAACTGTTTTTT
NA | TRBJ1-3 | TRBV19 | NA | CASSYATVYNSGNTIYF | TGTGCCAGTAGTTACGCGACAGTTTACAACTCTGGAAACACCATATATTTT
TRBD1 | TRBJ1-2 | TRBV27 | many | CASSSPGQGSYGYTF | TGTGCCAGCAGTTCACCGGGACAGGGCAGCTATGGCTACACCTTC
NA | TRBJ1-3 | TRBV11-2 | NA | CASSLEYWGNTIYF | TGTGCCAGCAGCTTAGAGTACTGGGGAAACACCATATATTTT
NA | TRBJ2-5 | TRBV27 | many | CASSLSLNSGQETQYF | TGTGCCAGCAGTTTATCTTTAAATTCGGGACAAGAGACCCAGTACTTC
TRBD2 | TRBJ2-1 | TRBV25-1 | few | CASSAGTRPGEQFF | TGTGCCAGCAGTGCTGGGACTAGACCCGGAGAGCAGTTCTTC
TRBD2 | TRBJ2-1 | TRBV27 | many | CASSFGGGYNEQFF | TGTGCCAGCAGTTTTGGGGGGGGCTACAATGAGCAGTTCTTC
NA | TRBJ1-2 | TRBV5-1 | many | CASSLASYRDGTYGYTF | TGCGCCAGCAGCTTGGCATCCTACAGGGACGGGACATATGGCTACACCTTC
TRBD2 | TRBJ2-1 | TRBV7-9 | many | CASSLARSGGDHNEQFF | TGTGCCAGCAGCTTAGCGAGGAGCGGGGGGGACCACAATGAGCAGTTCTTC
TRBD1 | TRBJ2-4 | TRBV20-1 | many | CSARVQGARGKNIQYF | TGCAGTGCTAGGGTACAGGGGGCGAGGGGCAAAAACATTCAGTACTTC
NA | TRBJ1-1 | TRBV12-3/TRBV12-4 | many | CASSFGTPPEAFF | TGTGCCAGCAGTTTTGGGACCCCCCCCGAAGCTTTCTTT
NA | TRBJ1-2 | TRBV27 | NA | CASSSFSRLVLNYGYTF | TGTGCCAGCAGTTCGTTCAGCCGGTTAGTTTTAAACTATGGCTACACCTTC
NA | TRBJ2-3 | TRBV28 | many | CASSSHSTDTQYF | TGTGCCAGCAGTTCCCATAGCACAGATACGCAGTATTTT
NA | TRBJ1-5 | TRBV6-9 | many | CASSYEGYRQPQHF | TGTGCCAGCAGTTACGAAGGGTACCGTCAGCCCCAGCATTTT
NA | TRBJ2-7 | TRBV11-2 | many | CASSLDGIANGEQYF | TGTGCCAGCAGCTTAGATGGGATAGCTAACGGCGAGCAGTACTTC
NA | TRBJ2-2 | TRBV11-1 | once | CASSLARGPGTGELFF | TGTGCCAGCAGCTTAGCGAGAGGGCCCGGCACCGGGGAGCTGTTTTTT
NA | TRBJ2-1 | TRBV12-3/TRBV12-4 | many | CASSLQAYYNEQFF | TGTGCCAGCAGTCTGCAGGCCTACTACAATGAGCAGTTCTTC
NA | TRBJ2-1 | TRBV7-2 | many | CASSLASGNNEQFF | TGTGCCAGCAGCTTAGCGTCCGGAAACAATGAGCAGTTCTTC
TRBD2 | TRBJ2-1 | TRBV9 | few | CASSVEAGLYNEQFF | TGTGCCAGCAGCGTAGAAGCGGGACTTTACAATGAGCAGTTCTTC
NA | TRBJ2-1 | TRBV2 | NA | CASSVADRWNEQFF | TGTGCCAGCAGTGTAGCAGACAGGTGGAATGAGCAGTTCTTC
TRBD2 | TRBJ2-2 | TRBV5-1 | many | CASSLASGGSSNTGELFF | TGCGCCAGCAGCTTGGCTAGCGGGGGTTCTTCGAACACCGGGGAGCTGTTTTTT
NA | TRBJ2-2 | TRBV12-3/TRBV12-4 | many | CASTEYTGELFF | TGTGCCAGCACCGAATACACCGGGGAGCTGTTTTTT
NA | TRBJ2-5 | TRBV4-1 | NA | CASSQRRRGGAETQYF | TGCGCCAGCAGCCAAAGGAGAAGGGGGGGCGCAGAGACCCAGTACTTC
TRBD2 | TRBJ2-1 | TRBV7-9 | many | CASSLQERGYNEQFF | TGTGCCAGCAGTCTCCAAGAGCGGGGTTACAATGAGCAGTTCTTC
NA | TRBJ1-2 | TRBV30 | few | CAWSGGGDYGYTF | TGTGCCTGGTCTGGGGGGGGCGACTATGGCTACACCTTC
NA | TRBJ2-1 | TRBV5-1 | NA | CASSLRYHSYNEQFF | TGCGCCAGCAGCTTGAGGTATCACTCCTACAATGAGCAGTTCTTC
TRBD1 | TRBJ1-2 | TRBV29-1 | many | CSVETQQGGGYTF | TGCAGCGTTGAAACCCAACAGGGGGGCGGCTACACCTTC
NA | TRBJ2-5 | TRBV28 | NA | CATSPQVQETQYF | TGTGCCACAAGCCCGCAGGTCCAAGAGACCCAGTACTTC
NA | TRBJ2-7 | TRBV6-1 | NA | CASSEEFRSYEQYF | TGTGCCAGCAGTGAAGAGTTCAGGTCCTACGAGCAGTACTTC
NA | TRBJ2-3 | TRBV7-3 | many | CASSSAGFTDTQYF | TGTGCCAGCAGCTCTGCGGGGTTCACAGATACGCAGTATTTT
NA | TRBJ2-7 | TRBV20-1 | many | CSAAGLLRSGQYF | TGCAGTGCCGCGGGACTCCTTCGTTCGGGGCAGTACTTC
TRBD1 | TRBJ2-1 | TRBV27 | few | CASSPYPLTGGNEQFF | TGTGCCAGCAGTCCTTATCCCTTGACAGGGGGCAATGAGCAGTTCTTC
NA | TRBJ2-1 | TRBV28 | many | CASSPSSVGHYNEQFF | TGTGCCAGCAGTCCCTCCTCTGTGGGGCACTACAATGAGCAGTTCTTC
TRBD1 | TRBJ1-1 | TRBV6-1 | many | CASSGRRGPYPKLTTEAFF | TGTGCCAGCAGTGGCCGCAGGGGGCCCTACCCCAAATTGACCACTGAAGCTTTCTTT
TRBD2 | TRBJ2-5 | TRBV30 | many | CAWRVAGAGTQYF | TGTGCCTGGAGGGTAGCGGGAGCAGGGACCCAGTACTTC
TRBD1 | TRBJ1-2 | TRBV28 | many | CASSFVLYRGQGYTF | TGTGCCAGCAGTTTCGTACTGTACAGGGGGCAGGGCTACACCTTC
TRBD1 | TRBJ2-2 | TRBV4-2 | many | CASSQSGGNTGELFF | TGTGCCAGCAGCCAGTCAGGGGGTAACACCGGGGAGCTGTTTTTT